The sequence of this T cell receptor beta chain was determined in a study of OX40 agonist ivuxolimab in advanced cancers. Study summary: Three patients showed partial responses: one hepatocellular carcinoma and two cutaneous melanoma cases. Notes on the study in general: Mean expanded clone counts were higher in CD8+ than CD4+ T cells.

The germline CDR1 and CDR2 sequences are SGDLS and YYNGEE. The CDR3 has 14 amino acids. The V and J ends lost 0 bases and 4 bases respectively, with 10 bases between them. Of note for this clone: The antigen is not known.

Clones were read by immunoSEQ multiplex PCR, and TCRdb kept only the in-frame ones, dropping some. The sample lists about 38,000 clones; about three quarters were seen once. This TCR came from an adult with an advanced solid tumor such as melanoma, head and neck, liver or kidney cancer. The specimen was CD4+ or CD8+ T cells sorted from blood, collected in a trial of the OX40 agonist ivuxolimab. The chain recombines TRBV9 with TRBJ1-2, with D hard to call. CDR3 in DNA: TGTGCCAGCAGCGTAGGGGAAGGCGCCTATGGCTACACCTTC. Encoded protein: CASSVGEGAYGYTF.